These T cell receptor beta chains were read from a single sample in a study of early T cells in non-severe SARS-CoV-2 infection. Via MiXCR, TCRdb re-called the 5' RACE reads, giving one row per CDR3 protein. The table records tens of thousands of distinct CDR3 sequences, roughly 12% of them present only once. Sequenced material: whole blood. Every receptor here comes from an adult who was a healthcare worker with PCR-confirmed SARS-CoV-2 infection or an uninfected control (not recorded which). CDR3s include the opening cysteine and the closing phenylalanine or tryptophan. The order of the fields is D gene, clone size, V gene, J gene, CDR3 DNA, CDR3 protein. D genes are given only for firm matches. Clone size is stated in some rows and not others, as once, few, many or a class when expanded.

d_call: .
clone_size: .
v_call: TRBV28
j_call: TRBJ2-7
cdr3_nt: TGTGCCGTCACAGGAGTTGGCGAGCAGTACTTC
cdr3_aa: CAVTGVGEQYF

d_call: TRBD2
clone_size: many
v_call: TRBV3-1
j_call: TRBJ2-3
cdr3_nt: TGTGCCAGCAGCCAAAGCGGGACTAGCGTTGATACGCAGTATTTT
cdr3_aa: CASSQSGTSVDTQYF

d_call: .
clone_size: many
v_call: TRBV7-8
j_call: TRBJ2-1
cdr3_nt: TGTGCCAGCAGACGGGGATTACCGGGAAGCTCCTACAATGAGCAGTTCTTC
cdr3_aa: CASRRGLPGSSYNEQFF

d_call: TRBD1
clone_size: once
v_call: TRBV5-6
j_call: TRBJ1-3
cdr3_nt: TGTGCCAGTAATGACAGGGGGTCTGGAAACACCATATATTTT
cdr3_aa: CASNDRGSGNTIYF

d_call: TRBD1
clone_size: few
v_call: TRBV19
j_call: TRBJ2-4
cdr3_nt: TGTGCCAGTAGTATTAAGGACAGGGGAAACATTCAGTACTTC
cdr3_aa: CASSIKDRGNIQYF

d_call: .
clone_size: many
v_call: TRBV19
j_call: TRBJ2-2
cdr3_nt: TGTGCCAGTACTCAACAAGGGACTGCGGGTGGCACCGGGGAGCTGTTTTTT
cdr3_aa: CASTQQGTAGGTGELFF

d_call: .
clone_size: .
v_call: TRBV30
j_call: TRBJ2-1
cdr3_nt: TGTGCCTGGGGTCCCTTCGGGGTTCAGTTCTTC
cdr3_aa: CAWGPFGVQFF

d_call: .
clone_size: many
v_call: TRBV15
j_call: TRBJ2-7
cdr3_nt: TGTGCCACCAGCAGAGATCAGAACCGGGACGGCGAGCAGTACTTC
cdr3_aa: CATSRDQNRDGEQYF

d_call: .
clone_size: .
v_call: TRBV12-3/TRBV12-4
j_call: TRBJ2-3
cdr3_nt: TGTGCCAGCAGCCCCCGCCAGCGGGGCACAGATACGCAGTATTTT
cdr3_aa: CASSPRQRGTDTQYF

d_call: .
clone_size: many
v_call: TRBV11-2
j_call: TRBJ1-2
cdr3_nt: TGTGCCAGCAGCGTTCGGTGGTTCTATGGCTACACCTTC
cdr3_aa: CASSVRWFYGYTF

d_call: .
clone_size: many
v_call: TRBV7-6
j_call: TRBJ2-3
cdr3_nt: TGTGCCAGCAGCTTCTACCAAACAGATACGCAGTATTTT
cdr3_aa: CASSFYQTDTQYF

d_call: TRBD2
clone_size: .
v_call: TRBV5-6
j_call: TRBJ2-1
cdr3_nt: TGTGCCAGCACCCATTGGGTTAGCGGGAGCCAGTACAATGAGCAGTTCTTC
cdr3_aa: CASTHWVSGSQYNEQFF

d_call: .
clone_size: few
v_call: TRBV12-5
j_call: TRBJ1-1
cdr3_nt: TGTGCTAGTGGTTCCCAAACACAGGAAGCTTTCTTT
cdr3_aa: CASGSQTQEAFF

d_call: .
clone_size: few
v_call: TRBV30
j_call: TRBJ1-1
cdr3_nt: TGTGCCTGGAGGGGCGGATCCGGAGGGCTGAACACTGAAGCTTTCTTT
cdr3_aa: CAWRGGSGGLNTEAFF

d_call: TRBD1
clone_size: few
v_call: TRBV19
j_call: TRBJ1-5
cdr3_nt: TGTGCCAGTAGCGGACAGGACAATCAGCCCCAGCATTTT
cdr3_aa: CASSGQDNQPQHF

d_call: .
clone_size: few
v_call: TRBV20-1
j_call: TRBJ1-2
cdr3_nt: TGCAGTGCTAGAAAGGACACAGATTTTAACTATGGCTACACCTTC
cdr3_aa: CSARKDTDFNYGYTF

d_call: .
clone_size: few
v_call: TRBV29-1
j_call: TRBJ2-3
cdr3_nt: TGCAGCGTGAAACTTCCCGGTAGGGGACAAGTGACAGATACGCAGTATTTT
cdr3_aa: CSVKLPGRGQVTDTQYF

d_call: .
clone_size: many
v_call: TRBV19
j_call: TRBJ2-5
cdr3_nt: TGTGCCAGTCAATCGCGGGAGACCCAGTACTTC
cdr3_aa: CASQSRETQYF

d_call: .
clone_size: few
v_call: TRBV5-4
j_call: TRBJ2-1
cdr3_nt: TGTGCCAGCAGCCGGGAGGGGGCCCTTACACATGAGCAGTTCTTC
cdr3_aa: CASSREGALTHEQFF

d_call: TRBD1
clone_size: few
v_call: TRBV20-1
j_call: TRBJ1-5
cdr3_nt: TGCAGTGCTAGGGCAGGGGGTCGCAATCAGCCCCAGCATTTT
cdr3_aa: CSARAGGRNQPQHF

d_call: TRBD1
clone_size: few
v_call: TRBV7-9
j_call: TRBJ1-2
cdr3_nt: TGTGCCAGCAGCCCTTGGGCCGACAGGGAAGTTGGCTACACCTTC
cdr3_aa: CASSPWADREVGYTF

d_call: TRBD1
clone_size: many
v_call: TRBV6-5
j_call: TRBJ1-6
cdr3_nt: TGTGCCAGCAGACGCCGGACAGGGGATAATTCACCCCTCCACTTT
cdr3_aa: CASRRRTGDNSPLHF

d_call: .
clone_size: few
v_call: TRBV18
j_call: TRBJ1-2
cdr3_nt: TGTGCCAGCTCACCGTCCGGGACGGGATATGGCTACACCTTC
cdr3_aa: CASSPSGTGYGYTF

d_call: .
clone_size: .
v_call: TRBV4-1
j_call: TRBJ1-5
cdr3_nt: TGCGCCAGCAGCCCCAATCCGGCCTCGGGGCAGCCCCAGCATTTT
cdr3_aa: CASSPNPASGQPQHF

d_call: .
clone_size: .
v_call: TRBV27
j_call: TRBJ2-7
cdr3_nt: TGTGCCAGCAGTTTACAGGAGTACGGAGAGCAGTACTTC
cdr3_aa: CASSLQEYGEQYF

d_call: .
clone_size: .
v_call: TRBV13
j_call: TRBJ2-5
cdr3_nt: TGTGCCAGCAGCTTCGGACTTATTAAAGAGACCCAGTACTTC
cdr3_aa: CASSFGLIKETQYF

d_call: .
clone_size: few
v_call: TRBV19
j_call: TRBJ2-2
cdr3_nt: TGTGCCAGTTCAGTGACAAACACCGGGGAGCTGTTTTTT
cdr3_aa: CASSVTNTGELFF

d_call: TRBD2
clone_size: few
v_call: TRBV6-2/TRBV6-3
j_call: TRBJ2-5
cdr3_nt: TGTGCCAGCACTTATCCGGGACTAGCGGTAGAGACCCAGTACTTC
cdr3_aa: CASTYPGLAVETQYF

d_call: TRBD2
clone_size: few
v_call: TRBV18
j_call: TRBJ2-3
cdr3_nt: TGTGCCAGCTCACCTCTATTGATAGCGGGGGGCACAGATACGCAGTATTTT
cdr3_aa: CASSPLLIAGGTDTQYF

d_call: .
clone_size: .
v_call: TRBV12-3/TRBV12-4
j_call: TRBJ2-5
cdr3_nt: TGTGCCAGCAGCCGGGGGTTAGGGGGCGCGGAGACCCAGTACTTC
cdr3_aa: CASSRGLGGAETQYF

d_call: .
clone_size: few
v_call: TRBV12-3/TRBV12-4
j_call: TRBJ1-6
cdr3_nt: TGTGCCAGCAGCCCCTGGGGAAGCGGGGATCCTCCGGTCCACTTT
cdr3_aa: CASSPWGSGDPPVHF

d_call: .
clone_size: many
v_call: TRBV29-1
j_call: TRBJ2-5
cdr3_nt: TGCAGCGTTGAAGATCTGGGAATTGGGACCCAGTACTTC
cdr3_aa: CSVEDLGIGTQYF

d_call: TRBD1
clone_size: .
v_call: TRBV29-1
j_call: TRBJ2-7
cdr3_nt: TGCAGCGTTTTTGCCGGGACAGGGAGCTCCTACGAGCAGTACTTC
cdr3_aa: CSVFAGTGSSYEQYF

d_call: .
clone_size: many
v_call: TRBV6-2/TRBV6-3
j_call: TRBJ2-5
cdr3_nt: TGTGCCAGCAGTTACTCCCGGACGATTCAAGAGACCCAGTACTTC
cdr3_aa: CASSYSRTIQETQYF

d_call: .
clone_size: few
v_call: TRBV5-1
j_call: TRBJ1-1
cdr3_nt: TGCGCCAGCAGCGCGCAGGATAACACTGAAGCTTTCTTT
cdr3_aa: CASSAQDNTEAFF

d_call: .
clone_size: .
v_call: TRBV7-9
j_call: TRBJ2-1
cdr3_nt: TGTGCCAGCAGCTTAGGGAGTTACAATGAGCAGTTCTTC
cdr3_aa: CASSLGSYNEQFF

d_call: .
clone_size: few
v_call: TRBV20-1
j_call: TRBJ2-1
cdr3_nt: TGCAGTGCTAGGTTAGCTTTGAATGAGCAGTTCTTC
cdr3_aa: CSARLALNEQFF

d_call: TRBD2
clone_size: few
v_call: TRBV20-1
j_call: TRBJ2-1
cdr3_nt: TGCAGTGCTCGACTAGCGGGGCTTTACAATGAGCAGTTCTTC
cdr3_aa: CSARLAGLYNEQFF

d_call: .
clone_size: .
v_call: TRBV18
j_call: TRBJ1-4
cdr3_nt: TGTGCCAGCTCTCTATCTATGGGCGAAAAACTGTTTTTT
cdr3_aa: CASSLSMGEKLFF

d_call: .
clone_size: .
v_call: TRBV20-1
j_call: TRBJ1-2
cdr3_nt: TGCAGTGCTAGCGCTGGACTGCAGACTAACTATGGCTACACCTTC
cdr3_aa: CSASAGLQTNYGYTF

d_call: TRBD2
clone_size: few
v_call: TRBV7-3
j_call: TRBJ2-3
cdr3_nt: TGTGCCAGCAGCTGGGTACTAGCGGGGGGGCCTATAGATACGCAGTATTTT
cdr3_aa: CASSWVLAGGPIDTQYF

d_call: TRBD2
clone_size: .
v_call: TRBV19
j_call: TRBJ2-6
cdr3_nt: TGTGCCAGTAGAAGGGGACTAAACTCTGGGGCCAACGTCCTGACTTTC
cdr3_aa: CASRRGLNSGANVLTF

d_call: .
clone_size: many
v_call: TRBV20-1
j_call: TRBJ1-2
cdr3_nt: TGCAGTGCTAGAGATCGGATGACACCCTATGGCGGCTACACCTTC
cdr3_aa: CSARDRMTPYGGYTF

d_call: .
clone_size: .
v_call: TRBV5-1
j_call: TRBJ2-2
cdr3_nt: TGCGCCAGCAGCTTGGAAGGGGGCACCGGGGAGCTGTTTTTT
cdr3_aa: CASSLEGGTGELFF

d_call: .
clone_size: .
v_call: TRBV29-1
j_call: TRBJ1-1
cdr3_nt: TGCAGCGCCCAGAAAGATCCCAGGGGCACTGAAGCTTTCTTT
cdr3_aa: CSAQKDPRGTEAFF

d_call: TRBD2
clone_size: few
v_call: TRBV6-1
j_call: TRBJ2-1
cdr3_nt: TGTGCCAGCAGTTCCCCGGCGGGGGTCAACAATGAGCAGTTCTTC
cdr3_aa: CASSSPAGVNNEQFF

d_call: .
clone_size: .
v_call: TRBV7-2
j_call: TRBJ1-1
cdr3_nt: TGTGCCAGCAGCCGGACGGGGAGGCAATCAAGTGAAGCTTTCTTT
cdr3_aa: CASSRTGRQSSEAFF

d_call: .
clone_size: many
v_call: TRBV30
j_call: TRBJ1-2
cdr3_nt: TGTGCCTGGAGTCGGCGGAAATATGGCTACACCTTC
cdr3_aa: CAWSRRKYGYTF

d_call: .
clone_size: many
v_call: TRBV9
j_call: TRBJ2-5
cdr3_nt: TGTGCCAGCAGCGGGGGGGCTCTACAAGAGACCCAGTACTTC
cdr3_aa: CASSGGALQETQYF

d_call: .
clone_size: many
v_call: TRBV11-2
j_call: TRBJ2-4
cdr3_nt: TGTGCCAGCAGCTCCCGGAGCGGACAGCTAGCCAAAAACATTCAGTACTTC
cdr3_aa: CASSSRSGQLAKNIQYF

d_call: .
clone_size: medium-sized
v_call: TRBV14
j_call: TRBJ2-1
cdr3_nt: TGTGCCAGCAGCCCCGTAGGAGGTGGAGGAAAAAATGAGCAGTTCTTC
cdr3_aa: CASSPVGGGGKNEQFF

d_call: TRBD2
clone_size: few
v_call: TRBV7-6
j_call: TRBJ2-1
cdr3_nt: TGTGCCAGCAGCCCCCAAGGACTAGCGGGAGTAAATGAGCAGTTCTTC
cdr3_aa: CASSPQGLAGVNEQFF

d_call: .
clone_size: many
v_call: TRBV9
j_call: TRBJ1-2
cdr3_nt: TGTGCCAGCAGCCCAGGAGGCCAGAGGGTCTATGGCTACACCTTC
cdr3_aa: CASSPGGQRVYGYTF

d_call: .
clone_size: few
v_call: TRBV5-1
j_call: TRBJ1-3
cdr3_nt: TGCGCCAGCAGCTTGACAGGGCCGGACTCTGGAAACACCATATATTTT
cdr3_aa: CASSLTGPDSGNTIYF

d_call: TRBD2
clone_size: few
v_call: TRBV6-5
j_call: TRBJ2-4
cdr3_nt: TGTGCCAGCAGCCCGTCCGGGGGGGCTTGGGTTCAGTACTTC
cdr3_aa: CASSPSGGAWVQYF